These T cell receptor beta chains were read from a single sample in a study of T cell responses to AZD1222 COVID-19 vaccine. The protocol was immunoSEQ multiplex PCR, while the TCRdb copy is restricted to in-frame clones and leaves out a portion. Of about 120,000 clones listed, 70% to 90% are singletons. The specimen was peripheral blood, collected on day 0 of MenACWY control vaccination. The receptors derive from an adult in good health. Both conserved end residues are part of each CDR3. A D gene is named only where the DNA matches it firmly. Rows may omit the clone size; those that give it use once, few, many or a size class.

>13|TRBJ1-5|TRBV14|.|.
TGTGCCAGCAGCCAAAGTCTCAATCAGCCCCAGCATTTT
CASSQSLNQPQHF
>13|TRBJ1-2|TRBV5-4|.|.
TGTGCCAGCAGCTATGACACGTCCTATGGCTACACCTTC
CASSYDTSYGYTF
>14|TRBJ2-1|TRBV5-1|.|.
TGCGCCAGCAGCTGGGACACGACCGTAGGCGAGCAGTTCTTC
CASSWDTTVGEQFF
>18|TRBJ2-1|TRBV2|TRBD2|.
TGTGCCAGCGCCCCTCTTAGCGGGGGGACAAATATCTACAATGAGCAGTTCTTC
CASAPLSGGTNIYNEQFF
>14|TRBJ1-6|TRBV4-3|TRBD1|.
TGCGCCAGCCGCAGGGGGCTTAATAATTCACCCCTCCACTTT
CASRRGLNNSPLHF
>15|TRBJ2-7|TRBV4-3|TRBD1|.
TGCGCCAGCAGCCAAGGAACAGGGGGGTCCTACGAGCAGTACTTC
CASSQGTGGSYEQYF
>15|TRBJ2-2|TRBV2|TRBD1|.
TGTGCCAGCAGGACGGACCGGGACAGCGCGGGGGAGCTGTTTTTT
CASRTDRDSAGELFF
>14|TRBJ2-5|TRBV7-2|.|.
TGTGCCAGCAGCTTAGCCCTCGGGGGCGAGACCCAGTACTTC
CASSLALGGETQYF
>12|TRBJ1-2|TRBV2|.|.
TGTGCCAGCAAGCCGGGGGCCTATGGCTACACCTTC
CASKPGAYGYTF
>16|TRBJ1-4|TRBV3-1/TRBV3-2|.|.
TGTGCCAGCAGCCAAGAGTCCCAGACAACTAATGAAAAACTGTTTTTT
CASSQESQTTNEKLFF
>12|TRBJ1-1|TRBV12-3/TRBV12-4|.|.
TGTGCCAGCAGTTTCGGTGGTCTGGAAGCTTTCTTT
CASSFGGLEAFF
>14|TRBJ2-1|TRBV7-9|TRBD1|few
TGTGCCAGCAGCCGGACAGGGGGTTACAATGAGCAGTTCTTC
CASSRTGGYNEQFF
>14|TRBJ2-1|TRBV28|TRBD1|.
TGTGCCAGCAGAATACAGGGGGCGCCGGATGAGCAGTTCTTC
CASRIQGAPDEQFF
>14|TRBJ1-1|TRBV5-8|TRBD1|.
TGTGCCAGCAGCTTGGGACAGGGGGTGGCGGAAGCTTTCTTT
CASSLGQGVAEAFF
>16|TRBJ2-6|TRBV7-2|.|.
TGTGCCAGCAGCCAATGGTCGCGGGTTGGGGCCAACGTCCTGACTTTC
CASSQWSRVGANVLTF
>14|TRBJ1-1|TRBV18|TRBD1|.
TGTGCCAGCTCACCCGGGACAGGGGACACTGAAGCTTTCTTT
CASSPGTGDTEAFF
>18|TRBJ2-5|TRBV12-5|TRBD1|.
TGTGCTAGTGGTTTGGTAAAGGGTAGGACAGGGGACCAAGAGACCCAGTACTTC
CASGLVKGRTGDQETQYF
>15|TRBJ2-7|TRBV6-5|.|.
TGTGCCAGCAGAAACTACCTCAACGGTGTGGGGGAGCAGTACTTC
CASRNYLNGVGEQYF
>15|TRBJ1-2|TRBV2|TRBD1|.
TGTGCCAGCAGTGCCCCTGGACAGGGGAGCTATGGCTACACCTTC
CASSAPGQGSYGYTF
>11|TRBJ2-7|TRBV4-1|.|.
TGCGCCAGCAGCCAAGAAGGGAAGCAGTACTTC
CASSQEGKQYF
>16|TRBJ1-2|TRBV5-8|TRBD1|.
TGTGCCAGCAGCCCAAGGGACAGCTTGTCCAACTATGGCTACACCTTC
CASSPRDSLSNYGYTF
>17|TRBJ2-1|TRBV10-3|.|few
TGTGCCATCAGGGGCCTAAAACCCGGGGTATTCGGGGGTGAGCAGTTCTTC
CAIRGLKPGVFGGEQFF
>14|TRBJ2-6|TRBV2|.|.
TGTGCCAGCAGTGTACTCTCTGGGGCCAACGTCCTGACTTTC
CASSVLSGANVLTF
>15|TRBJ1-2|TRBV5-4|TRBD1|.
TGTGCCAGCAGCTTGTCTGGGACAGGGGGCCGTGGCTACACCTTC
CASSLSGTGGRGYTF
>16|TRBJ2-3|TRBV6-2/TRBV6-3|.|few
TGTGCCAGCAGTTACCCTCGGAGACTTTCCACAGATACGCAGTATTTT
CASSYPRRLSTDTQYF
>13|TRBJ1-6|TRBV6-5|.|few
TGTGCCAGCAGATATTGGGGTGATTCACCCCTCCACTTT
CASRYWGDSPLHF
>16|TRBJ2-7|TRBV7-8|.|.
TGTGCCAGCAGCTTCTATGGGTCGCCCTTCTCCTACGAGCAGTACTTC
CASSFYGSPFSYEQYF
>11|TRBJ2-7|TRBV7-3|.|.
TGTGCCAGCAGCCCAGGGGACGAGCAGTACTTC
CASSPGDEQYF
>14|TRBJ2-5|TRBV3-1/TRBV3-2|.|once
TGTGCCAGCAGCCATGACAGGTTCCAAGAGACCCAGTACTTC
CASSHDRFQETQYF
>14|TRBJ2-7|TRBV6-5|.|once
TGTGCCAGCACCTCCCTGGCAGGGTTTTACGAGCAGTACTTC
CASTSLAGFYEQYF
>12|TRBJ1-1|TRBV9|.|.
TGTGCCAGCAGCGGAGGGGTAGGGGAAGCTTTCTTT
CASSGGVGEAFF
>13|TRBJ1-2|TRBV6-5|.|.
TGTGCCAGCAGTCCCGCTGTCCTCTATGGCTACACCTTC
CASSPAVLYGYTF
>16|TRBJ1-6|TRBV5-1|.|.
TGCGCCAGCAGCGATTTGGCAGGGCAGTATAATTCACCCCTCCACTTT
CASSDLAGQYNSPLHF
>14|TRBJ2-3|TRBV18|.|.
TGTGCCAGCTCACCGGGACCCGCCTTGGATACGCAGTATTTT
CASSPGPALDTQYF
>15|TRBJ2-7|TRBV4-1|.|.
TGCGCCAGCAGCCAAGTTGGCAGGGGCTCCTACGAGCAGTACTTC
CASSQVGRGSYEQYF
>16|TRBJ1-2|TRBV4-3|TRBD1|few
TGCGCCAGCAGCCACAAAGGGCTTACGACAGGGACTGGCTACACCTTC
CASSHKGLTTGTGYTF
>11|TRBJ1-2|TRBV12-3/TRBV12-4|.|.
TGTGCCAGCAAAAGCGGGAATGGCTACACCTTC
CASKSGNGYTF
>16|TRBJ1-5|TRBV18|.|.
TGTGCCAGCTCACCATGGGGGGCTCGGGACAATCAGCCCCAGCATTTT
CASSPWGARDNQPQHF
>16|TRBJ1-2|TRBV11-2|.|.
TGTGCCAGCACCCCCATCCGGGACACTCCTAACTATGGCTACACCTTC
CASTPIRDTPNYGYTF
>16|TRBJ1-3|TRBV10-3|.|.
TGTGCCATCAGTTCACAATCCAGGGGCCCTGGAAACACCATATATTTT
CAISSQSRGPGNTIYF
>14|TRBJ1-2|TRBV19|.|few
TGTGCCAGTAGTACCCCCTCAGGGAACTATGGCTACACCTTC
CASSTPSGNYGYTF
>13|TRBJ2-5|TRBV12-3/TRBV12-4|TRBD2|.
TGTGCCAGCAGGGGGACTAGCGGGGGGACCCAGTACTTC
CASRGTSGGTQYF
>15|TRBJ2-2|TRBV5-1|.|.
TGCGCCAGCAGCCCTTTGTCCAGGGGGGCCGGGGAGCTGTTTTTT
CASSPLSRGAGELFF
>15|TRBJ2-7|TRBV28|.|.
TGTGCCAGCAGTTTCGGAGGGACAGCCCAGCGTGAGCAGTACTTC
CASSFGGTAQREQYF
>17|TRBJ2-2|TRBV5-1|.|few
TGCGCCAGCAGCTTGGGGAAGAGGGGTGGCACCGGCGGGGAGCTGTTTTTT
CASSLGKRGGTGGELFF
>19|TRBJ2-3|TRBV7-7|TRBD2|.
TGTGCCAGCAGCTTGCCGGGACTAGCGGGGGCTATCACGTCAGATACGCAGTATTTT
CASSLPGLAGAITSDTQYF
>13|TRBJ1-1|TRBV19|TRBD1|.
TGTGCCAGTAGACCAGGGGGGGCCACTGAAGCTTTCTTT
CASRPGGATEAFF
>15|TRBJ2-7|TRBV28|TRBD2|.
TGTGCCAGCAGTGTAATCGGGACTAAGGGCCACGAGCAGTACTTC
CASSVIGTKGHEQYF
>13|TRBJ1-5|TRBV5-1|.|.
TGCGCCAGCAGCTTAGGCCCGGATCAGCCCCAGCATTTT
CASSLGPDQPQHF
>15|TRBJ2-7|TRBV5-1|.|few
TGCGCCAGCAGCTTGGGGACAGCCGAATCCTACGAGCAGTACTTC
CASSLGTAESYEQYF
>16|TRBJ1-2|TRBV7-2|TRBD1|.
TGTGCCAGCAGCTCGACTCCCGGGACAGGGGCCTATGGCTACACCTTC
CASSSTPGTGAYGYTF
>15|TRBJ2-5|TRBV9|TRBD1|.
TGTGCCAGCACCTATCGGACAGGGGCGGGAGAGACCCAGTACTTC
CASTYRTGAGETQYF